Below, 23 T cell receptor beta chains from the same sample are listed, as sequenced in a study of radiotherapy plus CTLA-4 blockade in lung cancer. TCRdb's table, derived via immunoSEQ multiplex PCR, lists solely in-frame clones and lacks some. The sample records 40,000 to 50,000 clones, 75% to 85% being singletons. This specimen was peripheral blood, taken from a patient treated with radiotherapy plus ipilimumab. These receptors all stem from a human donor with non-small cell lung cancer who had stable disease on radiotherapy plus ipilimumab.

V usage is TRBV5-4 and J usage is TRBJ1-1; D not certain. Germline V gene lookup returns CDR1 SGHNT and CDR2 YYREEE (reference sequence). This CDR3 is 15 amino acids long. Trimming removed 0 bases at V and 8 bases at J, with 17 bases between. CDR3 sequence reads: CASSLGKGDWEEAFF. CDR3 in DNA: TGTGCCAGCAGCTTGGGTAAGGGAGATTGGGAAGAAGCTTTCTTT.

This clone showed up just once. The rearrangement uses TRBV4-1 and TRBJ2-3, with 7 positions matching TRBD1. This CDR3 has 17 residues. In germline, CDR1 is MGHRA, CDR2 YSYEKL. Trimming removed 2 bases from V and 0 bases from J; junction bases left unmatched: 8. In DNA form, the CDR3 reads TGCGCCAGCAGCCAAATATACAGGGGCGCTAGCACAGATACGCAGTATTTT. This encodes CASSQIYRGASTDTQYF.

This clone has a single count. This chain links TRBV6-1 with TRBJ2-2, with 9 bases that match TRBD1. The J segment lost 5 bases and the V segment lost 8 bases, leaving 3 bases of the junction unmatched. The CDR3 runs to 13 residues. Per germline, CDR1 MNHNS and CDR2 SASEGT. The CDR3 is CASDRGNTGELFF. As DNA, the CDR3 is TGTGCCAGCGACAGGGGGAATACCGGGGAGCTGTTTTTT.

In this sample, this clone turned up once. The CDR3 loop is CASSFNPRDTEAFF. The CDR3 region has the DNA TGTGCCAGCAGCTTCAATCCGCGGGACACTGAAGCTTTCTTT. The genes are TRBV7-2 and TRBJ1-1, with D unclear. V was cut by 3 bases and J by 3 bases, with 11 bases left in between. Germline CDR1 is SGHTA and CDR2 is FQGNSA. The CDR3 runs 14 residues.

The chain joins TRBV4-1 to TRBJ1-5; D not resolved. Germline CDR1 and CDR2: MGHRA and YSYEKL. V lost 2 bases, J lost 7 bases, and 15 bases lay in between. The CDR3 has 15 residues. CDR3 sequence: CASSQFSGDRQPQHF. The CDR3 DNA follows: TGCGCCAGCAGCCAATTCTCCGGGGATCGGCAGCCCCAGCATTTT.

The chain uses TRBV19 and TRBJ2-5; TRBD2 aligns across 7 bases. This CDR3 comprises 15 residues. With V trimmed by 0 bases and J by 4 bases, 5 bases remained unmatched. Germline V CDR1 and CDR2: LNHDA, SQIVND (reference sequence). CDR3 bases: TGTGCCAGTAGTATAGAGCCCGGGGAGGGAGAGACCCAGTACTTC. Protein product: CASSIEPGEGETQYF.

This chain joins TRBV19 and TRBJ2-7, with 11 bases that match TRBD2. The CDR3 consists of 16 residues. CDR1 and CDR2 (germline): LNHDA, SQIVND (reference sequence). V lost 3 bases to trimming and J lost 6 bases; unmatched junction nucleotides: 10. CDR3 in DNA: TGTGCCAGTAGTATCAACCCTAGCGGGAGGATGAGCGAGCAGTACTTC. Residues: CASSINPSGRMSEQYF.

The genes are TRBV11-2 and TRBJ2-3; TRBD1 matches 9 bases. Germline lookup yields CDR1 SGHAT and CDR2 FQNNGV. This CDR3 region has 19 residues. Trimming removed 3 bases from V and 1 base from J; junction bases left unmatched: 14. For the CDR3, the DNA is TGTGCCAGCAGCTTCTCTACAGGGGGCGCGTCGATTCGCACAGATACGCAGTATTTT. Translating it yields CASSFSTGGASIRTDTQYF. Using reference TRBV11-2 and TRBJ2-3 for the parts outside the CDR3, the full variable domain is EAGVAQSPRYKIIEKRQSVAFWCNPISGHATLYWYQQILGQGPKLLIQFQNNGVVDDSQLPKDRFSAERLKGVDSTLKIQPAKLEDSAVYLCASSFSTGGASIRTDTQYFGPGTRLTVL.

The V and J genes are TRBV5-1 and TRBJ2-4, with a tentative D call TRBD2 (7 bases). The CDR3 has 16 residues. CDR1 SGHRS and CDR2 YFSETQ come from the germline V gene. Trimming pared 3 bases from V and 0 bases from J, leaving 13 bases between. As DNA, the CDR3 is TGCGCCAGCAGCTGGGAGGGGGTTGCAGCCAAAAACATTCAGTACTTC. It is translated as CASSWEGVAAKNIQYF. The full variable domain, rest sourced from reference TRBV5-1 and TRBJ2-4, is KAGVTQTPRYLIKTRGQQVTLSCSPISGHRSVSWYQQTPGQGLQFLFEYFSETQRNKGNFPGRFSGRQFSNSRSEMNVSTLELGDSALYLCASSWEGVAAKNIQYFGAGTRLSVL.

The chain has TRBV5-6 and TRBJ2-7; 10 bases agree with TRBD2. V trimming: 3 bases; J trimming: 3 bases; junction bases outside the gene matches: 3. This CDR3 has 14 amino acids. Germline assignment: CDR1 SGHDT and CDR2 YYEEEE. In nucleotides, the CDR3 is TGTGCCAGCAGCTGGGGGACTAGCGTCTACGAGCAGTACTTC. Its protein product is CASSWGTSVYEQYF.

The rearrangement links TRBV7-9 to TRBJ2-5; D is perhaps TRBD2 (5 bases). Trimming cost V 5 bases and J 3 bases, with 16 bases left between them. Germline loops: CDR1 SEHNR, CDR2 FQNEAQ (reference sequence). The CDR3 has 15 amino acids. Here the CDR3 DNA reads TGTGCCAGCAGCCACCCCCTAAGGGAGAAAGAGACCCAGTACTTC. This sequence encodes CASSHPLREKETQYF.

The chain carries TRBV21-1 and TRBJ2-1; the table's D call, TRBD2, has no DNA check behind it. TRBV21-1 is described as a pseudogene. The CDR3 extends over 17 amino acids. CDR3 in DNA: TGTGCCAGCAGATGTGGGGCTAGCGCAGACTCCTACAATGAGCAGTTCTTC. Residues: CASRCGASADSYNEQFF.

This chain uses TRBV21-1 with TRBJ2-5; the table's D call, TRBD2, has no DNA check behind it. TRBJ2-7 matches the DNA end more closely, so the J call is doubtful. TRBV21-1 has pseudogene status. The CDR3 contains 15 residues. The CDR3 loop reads CASSKPSDHSYEQYF. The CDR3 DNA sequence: TGTGCCAGCAGCAAACCTAGCGATCACTCCTACGAGCAGTACTTC.

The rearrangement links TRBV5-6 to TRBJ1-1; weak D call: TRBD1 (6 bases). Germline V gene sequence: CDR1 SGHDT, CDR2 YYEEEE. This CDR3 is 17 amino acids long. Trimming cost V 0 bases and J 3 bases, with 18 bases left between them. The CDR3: CASSLVTGTLGDTEAFF. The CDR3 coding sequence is TGTGCCAGCAGCTTGGTAACAGGGACCCTGGGGGACACTGAAGCTTTCTTT.

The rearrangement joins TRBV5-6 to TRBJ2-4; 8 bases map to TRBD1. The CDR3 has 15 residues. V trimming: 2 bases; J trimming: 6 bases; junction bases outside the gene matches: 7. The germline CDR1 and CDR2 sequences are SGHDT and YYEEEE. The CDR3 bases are TGTGCCAGCAGCTTCACCCGGACAGGGAGAAACATTCAGTACTTC. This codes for CASSFTRTGRNIQYF.

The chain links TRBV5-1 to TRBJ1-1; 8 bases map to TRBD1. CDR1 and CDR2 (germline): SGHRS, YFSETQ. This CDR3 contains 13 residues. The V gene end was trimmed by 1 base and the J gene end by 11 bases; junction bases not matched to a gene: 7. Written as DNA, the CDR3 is TGCGCCAGCAGCTTGTCAGGGGGCGGTTCGGCTTTCTTT. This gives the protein CASSLSGGGSAFF.

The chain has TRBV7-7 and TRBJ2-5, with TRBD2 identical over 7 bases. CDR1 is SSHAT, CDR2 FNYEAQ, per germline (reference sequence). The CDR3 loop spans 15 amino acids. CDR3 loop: CASGSGRAIQETQYF. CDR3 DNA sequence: TGTGCTAGCGGGTCGGGCAGGGCAATTCAAGAGACCCAGTACTTC. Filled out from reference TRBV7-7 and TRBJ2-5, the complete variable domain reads GAGVSQSPRYKVTKRGQDVTLRCDPISSHATLYWYQQALGQGPEFLTYFNYEAQPDKSGLPSDRFSAERPEGSISTLTIQRTEQRDSAMYRCASGSGRAIQETQYFGPGTRLLVL.

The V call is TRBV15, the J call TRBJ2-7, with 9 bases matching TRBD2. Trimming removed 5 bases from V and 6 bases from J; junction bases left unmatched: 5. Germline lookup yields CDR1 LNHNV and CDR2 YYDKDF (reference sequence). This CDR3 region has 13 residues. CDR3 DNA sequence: TGTGCCACCAGCTCGGCGGGAGGGCGCGAGCAGTACTTC. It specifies CATSSAGGREQYF.

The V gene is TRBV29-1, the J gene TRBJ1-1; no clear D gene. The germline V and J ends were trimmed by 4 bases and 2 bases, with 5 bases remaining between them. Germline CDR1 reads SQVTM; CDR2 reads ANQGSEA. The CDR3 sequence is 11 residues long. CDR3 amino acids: CSVGPNTEAFF. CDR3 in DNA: TGCAGCGTTGGGCCTAACACTGAAGCTTTCTTT.

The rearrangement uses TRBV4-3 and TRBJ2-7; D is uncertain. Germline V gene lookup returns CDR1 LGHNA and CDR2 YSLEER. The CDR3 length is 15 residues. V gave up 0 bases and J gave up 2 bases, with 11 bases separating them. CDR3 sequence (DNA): TGCGCCAGCAGCCAAGATCACGGCGGCCCCTACGAGCAGTACTTC. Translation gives CASSQDHGGPYEQYF.

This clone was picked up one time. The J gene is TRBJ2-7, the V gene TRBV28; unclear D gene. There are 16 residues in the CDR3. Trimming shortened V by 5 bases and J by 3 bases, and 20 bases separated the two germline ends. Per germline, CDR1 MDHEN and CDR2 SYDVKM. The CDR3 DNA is TGTGCCAGCAGTATTAACCGACGGCACAGAAACTACGAGCAGTACTTC. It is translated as CASSINRRHRNYEQYF.

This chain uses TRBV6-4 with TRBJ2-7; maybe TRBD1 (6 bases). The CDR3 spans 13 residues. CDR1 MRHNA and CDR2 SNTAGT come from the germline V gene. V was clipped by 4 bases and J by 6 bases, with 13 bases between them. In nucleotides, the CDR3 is TGTGCCAGCAGTGCCACAGGGACGGGCGAGCAGTACTTC. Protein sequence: CASSATGTGEQYF.

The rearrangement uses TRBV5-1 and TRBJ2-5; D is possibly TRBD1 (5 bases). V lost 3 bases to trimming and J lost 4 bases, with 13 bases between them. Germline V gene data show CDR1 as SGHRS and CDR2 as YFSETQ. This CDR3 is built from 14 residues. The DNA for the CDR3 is TGCGCCAGCAGCTCCCCTTCAGGGCGAGAGACCCAGTACTTC. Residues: CASSSPSGRETQYF.